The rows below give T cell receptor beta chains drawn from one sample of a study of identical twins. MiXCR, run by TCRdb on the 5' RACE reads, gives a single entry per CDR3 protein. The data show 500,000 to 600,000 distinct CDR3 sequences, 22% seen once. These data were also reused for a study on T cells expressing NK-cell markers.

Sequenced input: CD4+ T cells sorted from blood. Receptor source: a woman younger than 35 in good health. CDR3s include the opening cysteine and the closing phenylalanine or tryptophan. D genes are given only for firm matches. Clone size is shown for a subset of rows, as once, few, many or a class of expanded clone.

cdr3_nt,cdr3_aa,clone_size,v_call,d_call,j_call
TGTGCCAGCAGCTTGCGTAGGACAGGAGGGGGGGAGCAGTACTTC,CASSLRRTGGGEQYF,NA,TRBV7-9,NA,TRBJ2-7
TGTGCCAGTAGAGAAAGGGACAATGGGCACACTGAAGCTTTCTTT,CASRERDNGHTEAFF,NA,TRBV5-4,NA,TRBJ1-1
TGTGCCAGCAGCTTCCGGGACAGCGAAGATCAGCCCCAGCATTTT,CASSFRDSEDQPQHF,NA,TRBV5-6,TRBD1,TRBJ1-5
TGTGCCAGCAGCTCTCGAGGGAGGGCGTGGGTAAAAAACATTCAGTACTTC,CASSSRGRAWVKNIQYF,NA,TRBV12-3/TRBV12-4,TRBD2,TRBJ2-4
TGTGCCAGCAGCCTGGGGAGGGCCGCCGAGCAGTTCTTC,CASSLGRAAEQFF,many,TRBV7-6,TRBD2,TRBJ2-1
TGTACCTGCAGTTTAGTGGGCACTAAAAGACTAGCCAAAAACATTCAGTACTTC,CTCSLVGTKRLAKNIQYF,NA,TRBV12-3/TRBV12-4,NA,TRBJ2-4
TGTGCCAGCAGCCCTGGGGGGGGGCTAGACTACGAGCAGTACTTC,CASSPGGGLDYEQYF,NA,TRBV7-9,NA,TRBJ2-7
TGTGCCATCAGTGAAAACCGGAGGAACACTGAAGCTTTCTTT,CAISENRRNTEAFF,few,TRBV10-3,NA,TRBJ1-1
TGTGCCAGCAGCTTAACGGCCGGTAGGGGAGGCACAGATACGCAGTATTTT,CASSLTAGRGGTDTQYF,NA,TRBV7-3,NA,TRBJ2-3
TGCGCCAGCAAGGCAGACAGCTCGGCAGATACGCAGTATTTT,CASKADSSADTQYF,few,TRBV5-1,NA,TRBJ2-3
TGCGCCAGCAGCCTCCCCACCGGGGCGCGTCGGTCCTACGAGCAGTACTTC,CASSLPTGARRSYEQYF,few,TRBV4-1,NA,TRBJ2-7
TGTGCCAGCAGTTACCGCCCTAATGAAAAACTGTTTTTT,CASSYRPNEKLFF,few,TRBV6-5,NA,TRBJ1-4
TGCGCCAGCAGCCGTACGACAGGGGCCACCTCCTACGAGCAGTACTTC,CASSRTTGATSYEQYF,NA,TRBV5-1,TRBD1,TRBJ2-7
TGTGCCAGCTCCTATAACGGCGGGGGGGGTTACGAGCAGTACTTC,CASSYNGGGGYEQYF,NA,TRBV11-3,TRBD2,TRBJ2-7
TGTGCCAGCAGTTACGGGGGGACCAGGAATGAGCAGTTCTTC,CASSYGGTRNEQFF,few,TRBV6-5,NA,TRBJ2-1
TGTGCCATCAGTGAGTCGAGGAGGAGCTACACCTTC,CAISESRRSYTF,NA,TRBV10-3,NA,TRBJ1-2
TGCAGTGCTAGACTATCGCACTCAGGGGTGGATTCACCCCTCCACTTT,CSARLSHSGVDSPLHF,many,TRBV20-1,NA,TRBJ1-6
TGTGCCAGCAGCGCAGGGGCAGGGCGCGCTTTCTTT,CASSAGAGRAFF,NA,TRBV3-1,NA,TRBJ1-1
TGTGCCACCAGCAGAGGCCTTGTGCGGGGGTACCAAGAGACCCAGTACTTC,CATSRGLVRGYQETQYF,NA,TRBV15,TRBD2,TRBJ2-5
TGTGCCAGCAGCTCGCAGGGGGCGCGTGAGCAGTTCTTC,CASSSQGAREQFF,few,TRBV7-2,TRBD1,TRBJ2-1
TGCAGTGCTAGATGGCAGGATGAAAAACTGTTTTTT,CSARWQDEKLFF,few,TRBV20-1,NA,TRBJ1-4
TGCGCCAGCAGCTACCAGCTGGAGGCTAGCGGTGTCGAGACCCAGTACTTC,CASSYQLEASGVETQYF,many,TRBV4-3,TRBD2,TRBJ2-5
TGTGCCAGCAGACGGACAGCGTCCCCGAACTATGGCTACACCTTC,CASRRTASPNYGYTF,many,TRBV12-3/TRBV12-4,NA,TRBJ1-2
TGCAGTGCCCAGCCGGGGAGAAGCACAGATACGCAGTATTTT,CSAQPGRSTDTQYF,few,TRBV20-1,NA,TRBJ2-3
TGCGCCAGCAGCTTTTTCGGGCCCTACAATGAGCAGTTCTTC,CASSFFGPYNEQFF,NA,TRBV5-1,NA,TRBJ2-1
TGCAGTGCTAGTCAGGGTGGGCAGCCCCAGCATTTT,CSASQGGQPQHF,many,TRBV20-1,NA,TRBJ1-5
TGTGCCAGCAGCCGAAACGGTGAAAAACTGTTTTTT,CASSRNGEKLFF,NA,TRBV7-8,NA,TRBJ1-4
TGTGCCAGCAGTCCGCCGCCTAGCGGCACAGATACGCAGTATTTT,CASSPPPSGTDTQYF,NA,TRBV12-3/TRBV12-4,NA,TRBJ2-3
TGCGCCAGCAGCCAAATCTCGACAGGGCTTAACTATGGCTACACCTTC,CASSQISTGLNYGYTF,NA,TRBV5-1,TRBD1,TRBJ1-2
TGTGCCAGCAGTTACCTGGACAGGGCTTACCGGAACACTGAAGCTTTCTTT,CASSYLDRAYRNTEAFF,few,TRBV6-2/TRBV6-3,TRBD1,TRBJ1-1
TGTGCCAGCAGTCTAGCAGGGGCAAAAACTGAAGCTTTCTTT,CASSLAGAKTEAFF,NA,TRBV6-1,NA,TRBJ1-1
TGTGCCAGCGGCCTAGGGGGGCGATTCTATGGCTACACCTTC,CASGLGGRFYGYTF,NA,TRBV12-3/TRBV12-4,NA,TRBJ1-2
TGCGCCAGCAGCCAAAAGGGATCAGGACACTATGGCTACACCTTC,CASSQKGSGHYGYTF,few,TRBV4-1,NA,TRBJ1-2
TGCAGTGCCCCGGACACGCAGAAAGGTCAGCCCCAGCATTTT,CSAPDTQKGQPQHF,NA,TRBV20-1,NA,TRBJ1-5
TGTGCTGGGGCAGGGGAGACCTACGAGCAGTACTTC,CAGAGETYEQYF,few,TRBV7-9,NA,TRBJ2-7
TGTGCCAGCGGACGGGAATTAGCGGTCTCCTACGAGCAGTACTTC,CASGRELAVSYEQYF,NA,TRBV7-2,NA,TRBJ2-7
TGTGCCAGCAGTTCCCCGACAGGGGCGGTTCAGCCCCAGCATTTT,CASSSPTGAVQPQHF,NA,TRBV12-3/TRBV12-4,TRBD1,TRBJ1-5
TGTGCCAGCAGACCCGACGGGGGCTACGAGCAGTACTTC,CASRPDGGYEQYF,NA,TRBV6-2/TRBV6-3,NA,TRBJ2-7
TGTGCCAGCAGCTTTATGGCAGGGGAACAAGAGACCCAGTACTTC,CASSFMAGEQETQYF,NA,TRBV5-4,NA,TRBJ2-5
TGTGCCAGCAGCCGGGGACAGGGGGCAACTAATGAAAAACTGTTTTTT,CASSRGQGATNEKLFF,few,TRBV12-3/TRBV12-4,TRBD1,TRBJ1-4
TGTGCCAGCGGACAGGGAACCTACGAGCAGTACTTC,CASGQGTYEQYF,many,TRBV18,TRBD1,TRBJ2-7
TGCAGTGCTAGAGCGGGGGGGCGGTTTGAGACCCAGTACTTC,CSARAGGRFETQYF,few,TRBV20-1,TRBD2,TRBJ2-5
TGTGCCAGCAGCAGTCCGGGACCGATGAACACCGGGGAGCTGTTTTTT,CASSSPGPMNTGELFF,many,TRBV7-9,NA,TRBJ2-2
TGCAGTGCTAGTGGGGGCTTTGTTGATACGCAGTATTTT,CSASGGFVDTQYF,NA,TRBV20-1,NA,TRBJ2-3
TGTGCCAGCGGGCGGGCGGGTACAGATACGCAGTATTTT,CASGRAGTDTQYF,many,TRBV12-3/TRBV12-4,NA,TRBJ2-3
TGTGCCAGCAACGTCAGGTATCAGCCCCAGCATTTT,CASNVRYQPQHF,few,TRBV12-3/TRBV12-4,NA,TRBJ1-5
TGTGCCACCAGTGATTCTCGAGGAGGACTAACTACCGGGGAGCTGTTTTTT,CATSDSRGGLTTGELFF,NA,TRBV24-1,NA,TRBJ2-2
TGTGCCAGTAGTCCGGGCCTCATTAATGAAAAACTGTTTTTT,CASSPGLINEKLFF,NA,TRBV19,NA,TRBJ1-4
TGCAGTGCCCACGGACTAGCGGGGGGAGATACGCAGTATTTT,CSAHGLAGGDTQYF,few,TRBV20-1,TRBD2,TRBJ2-3
TGCGCCAGCAGCCTGCCTCGCGGGGGGGCGAACGGGGAGCTGTTTTTT,CASSLPRGGANGELFF,NA,TRBV5-1,TRBD2,TRBJ2-2
TGCAGTGCTAGTAGGTTGTCGGGTGGAACCACAGATACGCAGTATTTT,CSASRLSGGTTDTQYF,NA,TRBV20-1,NA,TRBJ2-3
TGTGCCTCCCAGCCCCGGGACAACCCAGTTGATACGCAGTATTTT,CASQPRDNPVDTQYF,NA,TRBV19,NA,TRBJ2-3
TGCGCCAGCAGCTTGGCCGGAGGTAATATGAACACTGAAGCTTTCTTT,CASSLAGGNMNTEAFF,NA,TRBV5-1,NA,TRBJ1-1
TGCAGTGCTCAGACTAGGAGCTCCTACAATGAGCAGTTCTTC,CSAQTRSSYNEQFF,few,TRBV20-1,NA,TRBJ2-1